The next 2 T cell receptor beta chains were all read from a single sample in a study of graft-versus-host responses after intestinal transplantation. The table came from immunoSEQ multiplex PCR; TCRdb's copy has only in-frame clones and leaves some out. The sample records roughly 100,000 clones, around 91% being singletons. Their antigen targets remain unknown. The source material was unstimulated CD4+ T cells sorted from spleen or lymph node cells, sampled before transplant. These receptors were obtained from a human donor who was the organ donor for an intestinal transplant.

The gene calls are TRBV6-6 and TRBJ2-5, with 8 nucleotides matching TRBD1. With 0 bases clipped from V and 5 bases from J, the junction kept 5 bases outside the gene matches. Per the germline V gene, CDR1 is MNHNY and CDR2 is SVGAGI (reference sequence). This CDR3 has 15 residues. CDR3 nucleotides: TGTGCCAGCAGTTACTCGACAGGGGTGGGGGAGACCCAGTACTTC. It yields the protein CASSYSTGVGETQYF.

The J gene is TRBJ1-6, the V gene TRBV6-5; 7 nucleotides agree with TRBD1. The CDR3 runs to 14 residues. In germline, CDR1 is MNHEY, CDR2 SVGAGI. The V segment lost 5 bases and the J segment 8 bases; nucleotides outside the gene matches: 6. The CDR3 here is CASSLRGRDSPLHF. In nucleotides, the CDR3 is TGTGCCAGCAGTCTAAGGGGGCGGGATTCACCCCTCCACTTT.